This T cell receptor (beta chain) was captured by sequencing in a study of read filtering for tumor transcriptome and immune sequencing (dated by TCRdb to the early 2020s). Background on the whole study: The cohort had 17 male and 11 to 15 female patients with a mean age of roughly 66 years, ranging from roughly 45 to 90. By revised international staging, about 8 patients were R-ISS I, fewer than 20 were R-ISS II and 7 were R-ISS III. One of the main goals was to work out a read-filtering strategy for immune repertoire data, in particular whether clonotypes backed by only a single read should be removed. After DNase treatment, whole-transcriptome libraries were prepared using the TruSeq RNA Access Library Prep Kit. TCR repertoires obtained by targeted immune repertoire sequencing and by bulk whole-transcriptome sequencing performed on the same bone marrow samples were compared. TCR-region mapped reads per sample ranged from about 4 to 11 million with IR-seq versus only roughly 85 to 1273 with RNA-seq.

Each patient had bone marrow sampled at the time of active disease. Bone marrow mononuclear cells were isolated by Ficoll-Hypaque density gradient centrifugation. Myeloma plasma cells were removed and CD138-negative cells were obtained by negative selection following labeling with CD138 magnetic microbeads on a MACS separator. Purity of the isolated cells was checked by flow cytometry on an Attune NxT using CD138 antibodies. TRIzol reagent was used to extract total RNA, which was then quantified with a NanoDrop spectrophotometer. Paired RNA-seq and IR-seq were performed on each patient's CD138-negative bone marrow sample. The investigation overall reported the following: The correlation between IR-seq and RNA-seq shared clonotype proportions was increased by removal of single-read clonotypes. The sorted CD138-negative fraction was composed of a mixed bone marrow immune population rather than of purified T cells. Compared with RNA-seq, IR-seq captured clonotypes at much higher depth and more reliably, and a smaller IR-seq throughput was enough to identify most shared clonotypes. In IR-seq, about four fifths of clonotypes but roughly 3.5% of total reads were represented by single-read clonotypes, whereas in RNA-seq, 65% to 75% of clonotypes and more than 35% of reads were represented by single-read clonotypes.

This clonotype was seen many times. Its antigen remains undetermined. Base qualities are missing; no much larger clone stands one base away. Starting from roughly 370 ng RNA, TCR libraries were constructed with the Immunoverse kit using molecular barcoded adaptors that cover the alpha/delta and beta/gamma chains. The same RNA used for transcriptome sequencing was used for TCR library preparation. Sequencing of TCR libraries was carried out on an Illumina HiSeq 4000 with 2 x 150 cycles. Processing in the source paper ran as follows. MiXCR aligned TCR reads to human V, D, J and C references and assembled the aligned reads into CDR3 clonotypes, with quality filtering and error correction included. The tcR package in R was used to analyze clonotype counts and gene usage diversity. Raw mapping reads were checked after the RNA-seq reads had been mapped by STAR aligner version 2.5.3a onto the human GRCh37 genome. To test the effect of sequencing depth on detected clonotypes, IR-seq fastq files were randomly downsampled using Seqtk 1.3. The public sequencing data were trimmed at Q25 with fastp and processed into clonotypes with MiXCR by TCRdb, which kept only in-frame beta chains. All rows with the same CDR3 protein become a single entry with the most common DNA and genes. TCRdb, not the original authors, processed these V and J calls. The sample profile shows approximately 90,000 distinct CDR3 sequences; 20% to 25% of them were found once. The ten biggest clones cover over 10% of the sample.

The CDR3, cysteine through phenylalanine, is 16 amino acids long. Only the CDR3 DNA is retained, 48 bases long and in frame from the first base. The V and J ends are trimmed by 8 bases and 7 bases, leaving 21 bases between them. CDR1 and CDR2 were assigned from the germline V gene (reference sequence) as LNHDA and SQIVND. The origin of this receptor is a donor aged 40 or older with multiple myeloma. Sequencing used a population of CD138-negative cells sorted from bone marrow. This specimen's cell subset or site label, interpreted: bone marrow mononuclear cells depleted of CD138+ plasma/myeloma cells by negative magnetic selection. This sequence uses TRBV19 and TRBJ1-6, with the D gene not confidently named. The DNA reads TGTGCCAGTGCCGCGAAGGGAGACTCCCCCAATTCACCCCTCCACTTT. It specifies CASAAKGDSPNSPLHF.